This T cell receptor beta chain was recorded in a study of T-cell reconstitution after alpha-beta-depleted transplantation in children. Details on this clonotype: Antigen: not known.

Points from the study as a whole: Day-60 TCRbeta diversity that was high in some patients was derived from surviving recipient T cells and thymic progenitors. The origin of alpha-beta T cells about two months after transplant was reportedly several hundred expanded graft clones.

A TCRbeta library incorporating unique molecular identifiers was prepared. TCRdb redid the calling of the PCR reads with MiXCR, one entry per CDR3 protein. In the table there are roughly 570,000 distinct CDR3 sequences, around 27% of which are singletons. The CDR3 contains 15 residues. Germline V lookup: CDR1 SGHRS, CDR2 YFSETQ. Deletions cut 5 bases from V and 4 bases from J, with 18 bases between. The TCR originated in a boy younger than two with Wiskott-Aldrich syndrome, due to receive a stem cell transplant. The chain combines TRBV5-1 with TRBJ2-5; D possibly corresponds to TRBD2 (6 bases). The sequenced sample was PBMCs, obtained before TCRalphabeta/CD19-depleted stem cell transplant. For the CDR3, the DNA is TGCGCCAGCAGGTCGGTCCCCAACGGGAGAGAGACCCAGTACTTC. Translating gives CASRSVPNGRETQYF.